Below, 4 T cell receptor beta chains from the same sample are listed, as sequenced in a study of response to subunit inactivated influenza vaccine. TCRdb re-called the RT-PCR reads with MiXCR, one entry per CDR3 protein. Here the sample spans more than 400,000 distinct CDR3 sequences, around 9.9% being singletons. The starting material was PBMCs from blood, obtained roughly 48 days after vaccination. The origin of the receptors is a man aged 50-59 years who received an inactivated influenza vaccine.

The table lists this clonotype with a few counts. The J gene is TRBJ2-1, the V gene TRBV29-1; 12 bases align to TRBD2. The CDR3 runs 15 residues. Germline V gene lookup returns CDR1 SQVTM and CDR2 ANQGSEA. V lost 6 bases to trimming and J lost 4 bases; unmatched junction nucleotides: 7. DNA for the CDR3: TGCAGCGTCCTCTCCGGGACTAGCGGGTACAATGAGCAGTTCTTC. Protein: CSVLSGTSGYNEQFF.

The rearrangement joins TRBV9 to TRBJ2-3; the D is unclear. V lost 2 bases and J lost 4, with 14 bases in between. The CDR3 runs to 15 residues. The germline gives CDR1 SGDLS, CDR2 YYNGEE. The CDR3 spells CASSVGPSRADTQYF. The CDR3 DNA reads TGTGCCAGCAGCGTTGGACCCTCTCGCGCAGATACGCAGTATTTT.

This clonotype appeared a few times. The chain carries TRBV6-2 or TRBV6-3 and TRBJ1-5; D possibly corresponds to TRBD1 (5 bases). Germline CDR1 and CDR2: MNHEY and SVGEGT. Trimming stripped 10 bases from V and 2 bases from J, with 18 bases between. The CDR3 length is 15 residues. For the CDR3, the DNA is TGTGCCATCGGGGGAGGGAAGAGCGGCAATCAGCCCCAGCATTTT. Amino acids: CAIGGGKSGNQPQHF.

This clonotype has only a few counts. The rearrangement uses TRBV7-9 and TRBJ1-1; weak D call: TRBD1 (5 bases). Germline assignment: CDR1 SEHNR and CDR2 FQNEAQ (reference sequence). With 5 bases removed from V and 1 base from J, the gap between germline ends came to 14 bases. The CDR3 is made up of 15 amino acids. This chain's CDR3 is CASSRGGGSNTEAFF. The CDR3, as DNA: TGTGCCAGCAGCCGCGGGGGTGGATCGAACACTGAAGCTTTCTTT.